This T cell receptor (beta chain) was sequenced in a study of blood T cell repertoires in COVID-19. At the level of the study: PBMCs, B-cell-depleted T cells, or T cells were the source of the cDNA or gDNA that made up the material.

CDR3 length: 13 amino acids. Per germline, CDR1 MDHEN and CDR2 SYDVKM. Trimming at V came to 6 bases and at J to 3 bases, leaving 3 bases not matched to a gene. Participant ages covered roughly 18 to 90 years across 24 US areas. All recovered Cohort 3 donors got two negative PCRs, got clearance, or saw symptom resolution. This clone was seen a single time. The protocol was immunoSEQ multiplex PCR, while the TCRdb copy is restricted to in-frame clones and leaves out a portion. The sample yields around 190,000 clones, over 75% seen once. This clonotype was obtained from a woman aged 18-29 years who had recovered from COVID-19. The specimen was PBMCs or T cells enriched from blood (not recorded which). This chain joins TRBV28 and TRBJ1-1; 8 bases line up with TRBD1. CDR3 in amino acids: CASRLQGDTEAFF. CDR3 sequence (DNA): TGTGCCAGCAGATTACAGGGGGACACTGAAGCTTTCTTT. Full variable domain (rest looked up from reference TRBV28 and TRBJ1-1): DVKVTQSSRYLVKRTGEKVFLECVQDMDHENMFWYRQDPGLGLRLIYFSYDVKMKEKGDIPEGYSVSREKKERFSLILESASTNQTSMYLCASRLQGDTEAFFGQGTRLTVV.